The rows below give T cell receptor beta chains drawn from one sample of a study of blood T cell repertoires in COVID-19. TCRdb keeps only in-frame clones here, not all; method: immunoSEQ multiplex PCR. The repertoire holds a few hundred thousand clones, with around 89% as singletons. The source material was peripheral blood. These receptors originate from a man younger than 45 with acute or convalescent COVID-19. CDR3s include the opening cysteine and the closing phenylalanine or tryptophan. A D gene is named only where the DNA matches it firmly. Clone size is given for some rows only: seen once, a few or many times, or a class if the clone is expanded.

TGCGCCAGCAGCCCGGTAGACAGGGGGCTTGAAGCTTTCTTT	CASSPVDRGLEAFF	TRBD1	NA	TRBJ1-1	TRBV5-1
TGTGCCAGCAGCCCCGGATCGGGGAAAGAGACCCAGTACTTC	CASSPGSGKETQYF	NA	NA	TRBJ2-5	TRBV7-9
TGTGCCAGCTTAACTACTCTTGTCCGACAGGTTAATTCACCCCTCCACTTT	CASLTTLVRQVNSPLHF	NA	once	TRBJ1-6	TRBV2
TGTGCCAGCGGTACAGGCTTCAACACTGAAGCTTTCTTT	CASGTGFNTEAFF	NA	NA	TRBJ1-1	TRBV28
TGTGCCAGCAGTTTGTTCTTTGACAGGTTCAATCAGCCCCAGCATTTT	CASSLFFDRFNQPQHF	NA	NA	TRBJ1-5	TRBV5-6
TGTGCCAGCTCACTTGACAGGAACACTGAAGCTTTCTTT	CASSLDRNTEAFF	NA	NA	TRBJ1-1	TRBV18
TGTGCCAGCAGTTTTACAGGGCAGACTGAAGCTTTCTTT	CASSFTGQTEAFF	NA	once	TRBJ1-1	TRBV27
TGTGCCAGCTCACTCGAAGTACCGGGACAGGGTAGTTCACCCCTCCACTTT	CASSLEVPGQGSSPLHF	TRBD1	few	TRBJ1-6	TRBV18
TGTGCCAGCAGCAGGGGTTGGACAGATACGCAGTATTTT	CASSRGWTDTQYF	NA	NA	TRBJ2-3	TRBV5-5
TGTGCCAGCAGTTTAGCCAGCGGGGGGCTGTTTTTT	CASSLASGGLFF	TRBD2	NA	TRBJ2-2	TRBV12-3/TRBV12-4
TGTGCCAGCTCACCCAACAAGGGGCATCAGCCCCAGCATTTT	CASSPNKGHQPQHF	NA	NA	TRBJ1-5	TRBV18
TGCGCCAGCAGCGTCGGGATCAAGAACACTGAAGCTTTCTTT	CASSVGIKNTEAFF	NA	NA	TRBJ1-1	TRBV4-1
TGTGCCAGCAGCTCTAGCGGGGGGGCGATATATGAGCAGTTCTTC	CASSSSGGAIYEQFF	TRBD2	NA	TRBJ2-1	TRBV7-3
TGCGCCAGCAGCCGGGGACAGCCTGCAACTAATGAAAAACTGTTTTTT	CASSRGQPATNEKLFF	TRBD1	NA	TRBJ1-4	TRBV4-1
TGTGCCAGCAGCTTGATAACAGGGGGCGGCAATCAGCCCCAGCATTTT	CASSLITGGGNQPQHF	TRBD1	NA	TRBJ1-5	TRBV5-8
TGTGCCAGCACACACAGGGGGACCTCTGGAAACACCATATATTTT	CASTHRGTSGNTIYF	TRBD1	NA	TRBJ1-3	TRBV6-5
TGTGCCAGCAGTTACGATTCGGGGGGCGGCTCGGCTTTCTTT	CASSYDSGGGSAFF	NA	NA	TRBJ1-1	TRBV6-5
TGTGCCAGCAGTTTGTCTGGCCCACGCCGCGAGACCCAGTACTTC	CASSLSGPRRETQYF	NA	once	TRBJ2-5	TRBV28
TGCGCCAGCAGCCCGAGGACAGAAAACATTCAGTACTTC	CASSPRTENIQYF	NA	NA	TRBJ2-4	TRBV5-1
TGTGCCAGCTCACCGGCCTACGACAGGGACAATCAGCCCCAGCATTTT	CASSPAYDRDNQPQHF	TRBD1	NA	TRBJ1-5	TRBV18
TGCGCCAGCAGCAGATCGGGACAGGGGAAGAATGAGCAGTTCTTC	CASSRSGQGKNEQFF	TRBD1	NA	TRBJ2-1	TRBV5-1
TGTGCCAGCAGTTACTCAGGCCTGCAGGGGCTGTTTTTT	CASSYSGLQGLFF	NA	NA	TRBJ2-2	TRBV6-6
TGTGCCAGCAGTGAACTAGCGGGGGGGCAAGAGACCCAGTACTTC	CASSELAGGQETQYF	TRBD2	many	TRBJ2-5	TRBV6-1
TGTGCCTGGAGCCAGGCTTTTAACTATGGCTACACCTTC	CAWSQAFNYGYTF	NA	NA	TRBJ1-2	TRBV30
TGCGCCAGCAGCTTCGGGGGTGCCTCCTGGGTGATTGAAAAACTGTTTTTT	CASSFGGASWVIEKLFF	NA	NA	TRBJ1-4	TRBV5-1
TGTGCCACCCGGACTAGCGAGTACGAGCAGTACTTC	CATRTSEYEQYF	TRBD2	NA	TRBJ2-7	TRBV11-2
TGTGCCAGCAGCTCGGGACAGGCGGGCTACACCTTC	CASSSGQAGYTF	TRBD1	NA	TRBJ1-2	TRBV7-9
TGTGCCAGCAGCTTACAGACTAGCGGCTACAATGAGCAGTTCTTC	CASSLQTSGYNEQFF	TRBD2	NA	TRBJ2-1	TRBV7-2
TGTGCCAGCCTGCCGGGACTAGCGGACACCGGGGAGCTGTTTTTT	CASLPGLADTGELFF	TRBD2	NA	TRBJ2-2	TRBV18
TGTGCCAGCAGTGAACCCGGACACACAGATACGCAGTATTTT	CASSEPGHTDTQYF	NA	NA	TRBJ2-3	TRBV6-1